This T cell receptor beta chain was observed in a study of T-cell reconstitution after alpha-beta-depleted transplantation in children (dated by TCRdb to the mid-2010s). General notes on the study: T-cell immune reconstitution after TCRalphabeta/CD19-depleted allogeneic hematopoietic cell transplantation in children was quantitatively tracked in the study by means of TCR repertoire profiling.

Note on this clonotype: Its binding antigen is unknown. The input lacks base qualities; no much larger clone sits a single base away.

Library method: PCR. The sequencing machine was an Illumina HiSeq 2500. TCR library preparation used molecular barcoding, with unique molecular identifiers applied to normalize quantification of the TCRbeta repertoire. The public reads were reprocessed in TCRdb via fastp at Q25 and MiXCR, keeping in-frame beta chains. Under each unique CDR3 protein, matching rows form one entry showing the most common genes and DNA. The sample data list under 450,000 distinct CDR3 sequences, and roughly 14% of these were observed just once. The top ten constitute 3.5% to 4.5% of the sample. V and J lose 5 bases and 8 bases, and a span of 6 bases separates them. Including cysteine and phenylalanine, the CDR3 has 11 amino acids. Just CDR3 DNA is preserved here, 33 bases in frame from base 1.

This sequence uses TRBV12-3 or TRBV12-4 and TRBJ2-2; the D gene cannot be resolved reliably. The specimen was PBMCs, collected from the stem cell graft. The sequence was obtained from a human donor who donated a stem cell graft to a child with Fanconi anemia. The DNA is TGTGCCAGCAGTCAACGGGGGGAGCTGTTTTTT. The translation is CASSQRGELFF.